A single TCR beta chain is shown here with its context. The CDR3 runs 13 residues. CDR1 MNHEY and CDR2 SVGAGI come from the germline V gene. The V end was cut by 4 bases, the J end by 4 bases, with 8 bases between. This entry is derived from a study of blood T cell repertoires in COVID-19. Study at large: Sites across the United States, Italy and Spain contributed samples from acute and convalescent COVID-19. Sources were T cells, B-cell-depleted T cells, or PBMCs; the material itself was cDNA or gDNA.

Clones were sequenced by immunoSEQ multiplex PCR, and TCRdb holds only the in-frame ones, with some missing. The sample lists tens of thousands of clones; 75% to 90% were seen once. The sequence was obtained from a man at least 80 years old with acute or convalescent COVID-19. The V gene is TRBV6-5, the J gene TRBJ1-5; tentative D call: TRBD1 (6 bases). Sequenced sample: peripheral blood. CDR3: CASSWTVNQPQHF. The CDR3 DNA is TGTGCCAGCAGTTGGACAGTAAATCAGCCCCAGCATTTT.